The clone carrying this T cell receptor (beta chain) was seen a few times. Using immunoSEQ multiplex PCR, the repertoire was profiled, and TCRdb retains in-frame clones only, with some absent. Among tens of thousands of clones listed, just over 90% were seen once. This CDR3 region has 16 residues. The ends were cut back, 0 bases at V and 4 bases at J, with 13 bases in the middle. In germline, CDR1 is MNHNS, CDR2 SASEGT. This sample is drawn from a study of T cell changes during pregnancy in multiple sclerosis. This specimen was peripheral blood, taken in the second trimester of pregnancy. The V and J genes are TRBV6-1 and TRBJ2-1, with D maybe TRBD2 (7 bases). The sequence came from a female donor with multiple sclerosis, enrolled in a pregnancy study. The CDR3 spells CASSEAGGLGYNEQFF. The CDR3 coding sequence is TGTGCCAGCAGTGAAGCGGGGGGGCTGGGTTACAATGAGCAGTTCTTC.